Sequencing of this T cell receptor beta chain was carried out in a study of human T cells and chemical hapten exposure. Points from the study as a whole: High-frequency TCRs, those above 1 in 1000, stayed the same after DPC sensitization.

Time point specified: patch test 1, 2 weeks after DPC sensitization. Sample treatment: therapeutic diphenylcyclopropenone sensitization with weekly scalp DPC. TCRdb re-called the RACE reads through MiXCR, storing one row per CDR3 protein. This sample has 300,000 to 450,000 distinct CDR3 sequences, with around 4.8% found just once. About this clonotype itself: What it recognizes is unknown.

Germline CDR1 and CDR2: SSHAT and FNYEAQ (reference sequence). The V gene end was trimmed by 5 bases and the J gene end by 9 bases; junction bases not matched to a gene: 7. The CDR3 runs 15 residues. The clonotype was recovered from a woman aged 45-65 years with alopecia areata. Some clones in this sample may be carry-over from other donors' samples. The rearrangement uses TRBV7-7 and TRBJ2-2, with 12 bases that match TRBD1. The sequencing here drew on whole blood, taken in connection with sensitization to the hapten diphenylcyclopropenone (DPC). CDR3 loop: CASSAGTGGERELFF. CDR3 sequence (DNA): TGTGCCAGCAGCGCGGGGACAGGGGGCGAAAGGGAGCTGTTTTTT.